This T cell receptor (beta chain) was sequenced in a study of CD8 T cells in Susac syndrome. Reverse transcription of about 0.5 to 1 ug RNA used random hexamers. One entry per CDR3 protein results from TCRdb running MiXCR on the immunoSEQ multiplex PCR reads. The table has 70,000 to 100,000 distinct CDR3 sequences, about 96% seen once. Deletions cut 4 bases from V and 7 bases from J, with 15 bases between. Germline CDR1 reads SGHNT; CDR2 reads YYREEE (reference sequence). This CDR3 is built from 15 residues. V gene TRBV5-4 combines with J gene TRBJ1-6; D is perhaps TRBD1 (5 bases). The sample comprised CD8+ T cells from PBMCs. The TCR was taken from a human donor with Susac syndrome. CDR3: CASSRDLDGNSPLHF. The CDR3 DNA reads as TGTGCCAGCAGCCGGGACCTCGACGGGAATTCACCCCTCCACTTT.